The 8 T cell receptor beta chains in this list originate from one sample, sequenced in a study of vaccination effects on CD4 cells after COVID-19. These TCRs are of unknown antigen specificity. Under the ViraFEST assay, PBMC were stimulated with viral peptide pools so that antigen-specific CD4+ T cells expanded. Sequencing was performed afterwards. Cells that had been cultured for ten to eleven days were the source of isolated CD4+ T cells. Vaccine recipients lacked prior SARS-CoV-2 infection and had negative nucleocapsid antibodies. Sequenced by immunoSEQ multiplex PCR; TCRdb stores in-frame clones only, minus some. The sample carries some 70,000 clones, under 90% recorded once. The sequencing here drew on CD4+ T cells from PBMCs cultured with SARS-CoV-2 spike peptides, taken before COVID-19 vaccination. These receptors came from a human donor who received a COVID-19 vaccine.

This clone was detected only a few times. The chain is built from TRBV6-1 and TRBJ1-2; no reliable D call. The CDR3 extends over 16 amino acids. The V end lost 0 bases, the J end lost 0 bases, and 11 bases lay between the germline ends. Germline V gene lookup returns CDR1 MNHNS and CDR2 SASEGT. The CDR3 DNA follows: TGTGCCAGCAGTGAAGCGCCAGGCGCTTCTAACTATGGCTACACCTTC. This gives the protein CASSEAPGASNYGYTF.

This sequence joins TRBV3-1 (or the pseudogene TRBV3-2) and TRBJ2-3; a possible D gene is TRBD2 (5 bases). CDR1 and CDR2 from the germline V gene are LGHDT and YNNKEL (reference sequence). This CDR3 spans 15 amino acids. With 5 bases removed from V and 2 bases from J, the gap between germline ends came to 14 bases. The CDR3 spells CASSSRTSPTDTQYF. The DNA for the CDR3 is TGTGCCAGCAGCTCTCGGACTTCTCCCACAGATACGCAGTATTTT.

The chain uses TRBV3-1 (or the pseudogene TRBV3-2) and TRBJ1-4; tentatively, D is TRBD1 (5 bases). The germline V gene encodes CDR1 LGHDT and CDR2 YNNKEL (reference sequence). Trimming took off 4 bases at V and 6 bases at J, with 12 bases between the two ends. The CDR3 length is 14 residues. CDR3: CASSPSGSDEKLFF. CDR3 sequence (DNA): TGTGCCAGCAGCCCCTCAGGGTCGGATGAAAAACTGTTTTTT.

DNA for the CDR3: TGTGCCAGCAGTCCCCGGGACAGGGGGCTACAGGAGTTCTTT. This encodes CASSPRDRGLQEFF. This rearrangement joins TRBV27 to TRBJ1-1, with TRBD1 matching 12 bases. Germline CDR1 reads MNHEY; CDR2 reads SMNVEV (reference sequence). V gave up 5 bases and J gave up 14 bases; unmatched junction bases: 12. The CDR3 spans 14 residues.

DNA for the CDR3: TGTGCCAGCAGTGAAGGGCAGCCTACAGCGACCCAGTACTTC. Translated: CASSEGQPTATQYF. The gene calls are TRBV6-1 and TRBJ2-5; no reliable D call. V lost 1 base and J 7 bases, leaving 13 bases between the germline ends. CDR3 length equals 14 residues. The germline V gene has CDR1 MNHNS and CDR2 SASEGT.

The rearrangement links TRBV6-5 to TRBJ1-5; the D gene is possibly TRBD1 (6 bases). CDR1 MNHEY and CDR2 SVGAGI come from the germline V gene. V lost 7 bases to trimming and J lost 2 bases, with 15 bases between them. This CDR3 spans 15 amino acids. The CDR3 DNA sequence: TGTGCCAGCACTTTACAGGGATACGGCAATCAGCCCCAGCATTTT. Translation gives CASTLQGYGNQPQHF.

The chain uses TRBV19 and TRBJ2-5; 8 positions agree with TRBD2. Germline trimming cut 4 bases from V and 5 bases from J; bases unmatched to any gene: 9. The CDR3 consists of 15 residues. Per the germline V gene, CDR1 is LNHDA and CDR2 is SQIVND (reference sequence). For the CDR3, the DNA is TGTGCCAGTAGTACAGGACTAGCTCGTTCGGAGACCCAGTACTTC. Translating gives CASSTGLARSETQYF.

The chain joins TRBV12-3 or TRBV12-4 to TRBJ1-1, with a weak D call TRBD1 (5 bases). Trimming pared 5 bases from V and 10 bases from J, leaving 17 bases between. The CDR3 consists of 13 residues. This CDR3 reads CASSPRTVQGAFF. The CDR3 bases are TGTGCCAGCAGTCCGCGGACGGTCCAGGGAGCTTTCTTT.